A selection of T cell receptor beta chains follows, all from one sample in a study of cytomegalovirus exposure and HLA in healthy donors. Assay used: immunoSEQ multiplex PCR; TCRdb lists only in-frame clones, some missing. The top ten clones hold 2.4% of a sample with around 140,000 clones, roughly 60% of them seen once. Sample: PBMCs. Receptors originate from a woman aged 40 to 50 in good health and CMV-seronegative. CDR3s include the opening cysteine and the closing phenylalanine or tryptophan. Each record gives: V gene, clone size, D gene, J gene, CDR3 protein, CDR3 DNA. A D gene is named only where the DNA matches it firmly. Clone sizes are given selectively: once, few, many, or a class where the clone is expanded.

>TRBV4-3|-|-|TRBJ1-2
CASSQDSRAPGGYTF
TGCGCCAGCAGCCAAGATAGCAGGGCCCCTGGTGGCTACACCTTC
>TRBV27|few|TRBD1|TRBJ1-5
CASSLSQGYQPQHF
TGTGCCAGCAGTTTATCACAGGGGTATCAGCCCCAGCATTTT
>TRBV5-6|-|-|TRBJ1-1
CASSLVGAGMNTEAFF
TGTGCCAGCAGCTTGGTAGGTGCAGGAATGAACACTGAAGCTTTCTTT
>TRBV19|-|-|TRBJ1-6
CASSEQNSPLHF
TGTGCCAGTAGTGAACAGAATTCACCCCTCCACTTT
>TRBV20-1|-|-|TRBJ2-5
CSAPLAASQYF
TGCAGTGCCCCCCTCGCAGCGTCCCAGTACTTC
>TRBV28|-|-|TRBJ1-5
CASSLEDGWGDSNQPQHF
TGTGCCAGCAGTTTAGAGGACGGATGGGGGGATAGCAATCAGCCCCAGCATTTT
>TRBV7-2|once|-|TRBJ2-6
CASSPAGGDLSGANVLTF
TGTGCCAGCAGCCCAGCTGGCGGGGACCTCTCTGGGGCCAACGTCCTGACTTTC
>TRBV5-1|-|TRBD1|TRBJ2-7
CASSLDRGAYEQYF
TGCGCCAGCAGCTTGGACAGGGGCGCCTACGAGCAGTACTTC
>TRBV30|few|-|TRBJ1-5
CAWRAKGRLQPQHF
TGTGCCTGGAGGGCGAAAGGGAGGTTACAGCCCCAGCATTTT
>TRBV4-2|few|-|TRBJ2-7
CASSQEGAREQYF
TGTGCCAGCAGCCAAGAAGGGGCTCGAGAGCAGTACTTC
>TRBV10-3|-|-|TRBJ1-5
CASREYSNQPQHF
TGTGCCAGCCGGGAATATAGCAATCAGCCCCAGCATTTT
>TRBV7-2|-|-|TRBJ1-1
CASLMRTEAFF
TGTGCCAGCCTGATGCGGACTGAAGCTTTCTTT
>TRBV7-2|-|TRBD1|TRBJ1-1
CASSFGQGKLCAFF
TGTGCCAGCAGCTTTGGACAGGGCAAACTTTGTGCTTTCTTT
>TRBV5-4|-|TRBD2|TRBJ2-7
CASSRGGEQYF
TGTGCCAGCAGTCGGGGGGGCGAGCAGTACTTC